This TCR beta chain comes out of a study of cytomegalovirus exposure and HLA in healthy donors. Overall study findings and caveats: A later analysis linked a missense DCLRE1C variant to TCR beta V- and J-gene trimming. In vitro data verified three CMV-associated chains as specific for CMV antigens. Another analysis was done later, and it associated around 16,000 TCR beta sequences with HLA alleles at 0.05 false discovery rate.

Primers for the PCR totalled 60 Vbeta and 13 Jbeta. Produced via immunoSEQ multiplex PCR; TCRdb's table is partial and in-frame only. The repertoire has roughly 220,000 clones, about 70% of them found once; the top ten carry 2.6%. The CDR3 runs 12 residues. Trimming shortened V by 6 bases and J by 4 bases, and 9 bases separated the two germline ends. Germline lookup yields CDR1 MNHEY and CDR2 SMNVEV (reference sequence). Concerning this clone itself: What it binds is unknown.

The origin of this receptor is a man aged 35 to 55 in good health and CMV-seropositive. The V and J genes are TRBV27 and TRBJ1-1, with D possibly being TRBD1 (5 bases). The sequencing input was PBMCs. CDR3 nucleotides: TGTGCCAGCAGGCATAGGGGCACTGAAGCTTTCTTT. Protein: CASRHRGTEAFF.